This T cell receptor (beta chain) was documented in a study of tumour-infiltrating T cells in Burkitt lymphoma. Study context: Productive clonality predicted overall and progression-free survival.

The CDR3 is made up of 14 amino acids. Germline V gene lookup returns CDR1 MNHNS and CDR2 SASEGT. Trimming removed 8 bases from V and 0 bases from J, with 11 bases in between. Measured with immunoSEQ multiplex PCR; TCRdb has only the in-frame clones, and not every one. The table lists more than 1,500 clones, less than 20% of them singletons. The rearrangement uses TRBV6-1 and TRBJ1-5; D remains ambiguous. This clonotype originated in a human donor with diffuse large B-cell lymphoma. The material sequenced was tumor tissue. CDR3 in amino acids: CASRGISSNQPQHF. CDR3 nucleotides: TGTGCCAGCCGTGGGATCTCTAGCAATCAGCCCCAGCATTTT.